This T cell receptor (beta chain) was retrieved from a study of blood T cells in healthy people across ages. The CDR3 runs to 14 residues. Germline V gene data show CDR1 as SNHLY and CDR2 as FYNNEI. Sample-barcoded 5' priming and a J-beta primer mix drove a second PCR of roughly 6 to 12 cycles. One entry per CDR3 protein, called by TCRdb with MiXCR from the 5' RACE reads. The sample has around 600,000 distinct CDR3 sequences; 45% to 55% are singletons. This clonotype turned up a few times. The material sequenced was blood. The chain combines TRBV2 with TRBJ2-7; D perhaps matches TRBD2 (6 bases). TRBJ2-5 matches the DNA end more closely, so the J call is doubtful. This TCR was sampled from an older man in good health. This CDR3 reads CASSRDSQSETQYF. CDR3 bases: TGTGCCAGCAGTAGGGACTCCCAAAGCGAGACCCAGTACTTC.